This TCR beta chain was sequenced during a study of human T cells and chemical hapten exposure. Per the germline V gene, CDR1 is LGHDT and CDR2 is YNNKEL (reference sequence). The CDR3 sequence is 17 residues long. The V and J ends lost 5 bases and 4 bases, in that order; junction bases with no gene match: 15. TCRdb itself ran the RACE reads through MiXCR, one entry per CDR3 protein. The sample carries approximately 52,000 distinct CDR3 sequences, over 8% recorded once. This clonotype showed up many times. Time point of the sample: pre-sensitization, week 0. Treatment indicated: therapeutic diphenylcyclopropenone sensitization with weekly scalp DPC.

The J gene is TRBJ2-5, the V gene TRBV3-1; 8 bases fit TRBD1. This TCR came from a woman between 35 and 50 years old with alopecia areata. Some clones in this sample may be carry-over from other donors' samples. The sample here was whole blood, taken in connection with sensitization to the hapten diphenylcyclopropenone (DPC). The CDR3 DNA follows: TGTGCCAGCAGCTCCCCCTCCGGACAGGGCCAATTAGAGACCCAGTACTTC. Protein product: CASSSPSGQGQLETQYF.